Shown below are 27 T cell receptor beta chains from a single sample sequenced in a study of blood T cell repertoires in COVID-19. Repertoires were generated with immunoSEQ multiplex PCR, while TCRdb's copy carries only in-frame clones and drops some. This repertoire shows over 110,000 clones, 84% found once; its top ten account for 10% to 13%. Sequencing input: peripheral blood. The receptors derive from a man aged 55-75 years with active or convalescent COVID-19.

The chain recombines TRBV7-9 with TRBJ1-4; the match to TRBD1 covers 8 bases. V lost 6 bases to trimming and J lost 7 bases; unmatched junction nucleotides: 7. The germline V gene has CDR1 SEHNR and CDR2 FQNEAQ (reference sequence). CDR3 size: 14 residues. CDR3 bases: TGTGCCAGCAGTTCCCAGGGGGCGAGTGAAAAACTGTTTTTT. It encodes CASSSQGASEKLFF.

The chain recombines TRBV30 with TRBJ2-6, with 13 bases identical to TRBD2. The CDR3 has 18 residues. Germline V gene data show CDR1 as GTSNPN and CDR2 as SVGIG (reference sequence). V trimming: 0 bases; J trimming: 4 bases; junction bases outside the gene matches: 6. The CDR3 nucleotides are TGTGCCTGGAGTGTGCCGGGACTAGCGGGATCAGGGGCCAACGTCCTGACTTTC. Amino acid sequence: CAWSVPGLAGSGANVLTF.

A few counts support this clone. The chain has TRBV9 and TRBJ2-3; D unresolved. The CDR3 has 14 amino acids. Germline V gene lookup returns CDR1 SGDLS and CDR2 YYNGEE. With 2 bases removed from V and 2 bases from J, the gap between germline ends came to 9 bases. The CDR3, as DNA: TGTGCCAGCAGCGTTTCCGAACACACAGATACGCAGTATTTT. Protein sequence: CASSVSEHTDTQYF.

The chain employs TRBV10-1 and TRBJ1-2; D is undetermined. The CDR3 is 12 residues long. Germline assignment: CDR1 WNHNN and CDR2 SYGVQD (reference sequence). V lost 6 bases, J lost 2 bases, and 7 bases lay in between. This chain's CDR3 is CASRGRNYGYTF. CDR3 nucleotides: TGCGCCAGCAGAGGCAGGAACTATGGCTACACCTTC.

This chain joins TRBV2 and TRBJ2-5; 15 bases match TRBD2. The germline V gene encodes CDR1 SNHLY and CDR2 FYNNEI. Germline trimming cut 7 bases from V and 5 bases from J; bases unmatched to any gene: 5. The CDR3 sequence is 15 residues long. CDR3 sequence (DNA): TGTGCCAGCACGACGGGACTAGCGGGAGGTGAGACCCAGTACTTC. It specifies CASTTGLAGGETQYF.

V is TRBV6-5 and J is TRBJ1-5; 10 bases align to TRBD1. In germline, CDR1 is MNHEY, CDR2 SVGAGI. The CDR3 covers 14 residues. V shed 5 bases and J 6 bases; nucleotides not matched to a gene: 4. DNA of the CDR3: TGTGCCAGCAGTAGGGACAGGGGTACTCAGCCCCAGCATTTT. Protein: CASSRDRGTQPQHF.

This rearrangement joins TRBV3-1 (or the pseudogene TRBV3-2) to TRBJ1-3; 8 nucleotides align to TRBD1. After removal of 4 bases from V and 4 bases from J, the junction contained 9 bases not matched to a gene. CDR3 length equals 16 residues. Germline V lookup: CDR1 LGHDT, CDR2 YNNKEL (reference sequence). The CDR3 DNA reads TGTGCCAGCAGCCGCGTAACGACAGGGGCAGGAAACACCATATATTTT. Translated, it gives CASSRVTTGAGNTIYF.

This chain links TRBV4-3 with TRBJ1-5; D remains unclear. Germline V lookup: CDR1 LGHNA, CDR2 YSLEER. Trimming cost V 2 bases and J 3 bases, with 8 bases left between them. This CDR3 is 14 amino acids long. This CDR3 is CASSQYQDNQPQHF. CDR3 DNA sequence: TGCGCCAGCAGCCAATACCAGGACAATCAGCCCCAGCATTTT.

V gene TRBV11-3 combines with J gene TRBJ1-1; D not certain. Trimming pared 5 bases from V and 0 bases from J, leaving 7 bases between. Germline V gene lookup returns CDR1 SGHNT and CDR2 YENEEA. The length of the CDR3 is 13 residues. The CDR3 here is CASSAYLNTEAFF. CDR3 nucleotide sequence: TGTGCCAGCAGCGCCTACTTGAACACTGAAGCTTTCTTT.

This clone was seen a few times. J is TRBJ2-7 and V is TRBV19; 7 bases align to TRBD1. Germline V gene data show CDR1 as LNHDA and CDR2 as SQIVND (reference sequence). The trim removed 3 bases at V and 2 bases at J, leaving 7 bases unmatched. The CDR3 is made up of 15 amino acids. The CDR3, as DNA: TGTGCCAGTAGTATGGGACAGAGATATGCCTACGAGCAGTACTTC. This codes for CASSMGQRYAYEQYF.

This clone has only a few counts. The chain combines TRBV11-3 with TRBJ1-1, with unresolved D. The CDR3 runs to 13 residues. V lost 5 bases to trimming and J lost 10 bases, with 17 bases between them. CDR1 and CDR2 (germline): SGHNT, YENEEA. CDR3 nucleotide sequence: TGTGCCAGCAGCCTTAAAAGAGAGACGGGAGCTTTCTTT. This translates into CASSLKRETGAFF.

The chain links TRBV12-3 or TRBV12-4 to TRBJ1-5; D is unclear. V was trimmed by 0 bases and J by 5 bases, leaving 5 bases between them. The CDR3 is 13 residues long. CDR3 DNA: TGTGCCAGCAGTTTAGCCCTCCATCAGCCCCAGCATTTT. Translating gives CASSLALHQPQHF.

The chain employs TRBV5-1 and TRBJ1-5; 7 nucleotides align to TRBD1. CDR3 length: 15 amino acids. CDR1 and CDR2 (germline): SGHRS, YFSETQ. V lost 4 bases and J lost 1; bases outside the gene matches: 5. CDR3 sequence reads: CASSPRTGSNQPQHF. In nucleotides, the CDR3 is TGCGCCAGCAGCCCTAGGACAGGAAGCAATCAGCCCCAGCATTTT.

The V and J genes are TRBV15 and TRBJ2-3, with D unclear. Trimming stripped 0 bases from V and 15 bases from J, with 19 bases between. The CDR3 covers 14 residues. The V gene's germline CDR1 is LNHNV and CDR2 YYDKDF (reference sequence). CDR3 coding DNA: TGTGCCACCAGCAGAGATCACACCGAAGAAGTTCCTTATTTT. This sequence encodes CATSRDHTEEVPYF.

V gene TRBV19 combines with J gene TRBJ1-1, with 8 bases fitting TRBD1. J lost 4 bases, V lost 7 bases, and 20 bases had no gene match. This CDR3 comprises 18 residues. Germline loops: CDR1 LNHDA, CDR2 SQIVND (reference sequence). CDR3 in DNA: TGTGCCAGTAACCCCTTCACCGGGACAGGCAGGGGAAGCACTGAAGCTTTCTTT. It specifies CASNPFTGTGRGSTEAFF.

The rearrangement uses TRBV6-5 and TRBJ1-5; 7 nucleotides match TRBD1. V lost 2 bases, J lost 3 bases, and 4 bases stayed unmatched. Germline V gene sequence: CDR1 MNHEY, CDR2 SVGAGI. The CDR3 length is 15 residues. This CDR3 reads CASSYRGQDNQPQHF. For the CDR3, the DNA is TGTGCCAGCAGTTACCGAGGACAGGACAATCAGCCCCAGCATTTT.

Notes on this clone: The junction shows a germline mismatch at one end, possibly a read error. The genes are TRBV4-1 and TRBJ2-2; 10 positions agree with TRBD2. This CDR3 comprises 17 residues. The germline V gene encodes CDR1 MGHRA and CDR2 YSYEKL. CDR3 in DNA: TGCGCCAGCAGCCGAGGGAGCGGGGGGGCGAAGACCGGGGAGCTGTTTTTT. Amino acids: CASSRGSGGAKTGELFF.

This clone was counted a few times. This rearrangement joins TRBV19 to TRBJ2-6; D possibly corresponds to TRBD2 (6 bases). This CDR3 has 17 residues. Trimming left V 4 bases short and J 1 base short, with 14 bases between. The germline V gene has CDR1 LNHDA and CDR2 SQIVND (reference sequence). Here the CDR3 DNA reads TGTGCCAGTAGTACAGTCGGGACTCGTTCTGGGGCCAACGTCCTGACTTTC. Translation: CASSTVGTRSGANVLTF.

This chain links TRBV19 with TRBJ2-5; the D gene is possibly TRBD2 (5 bases). Germline V gives CDR1 LNHDA, CDR2 SQIVND (reference sequence). CDR3 length equals 14 residues. Trimming removed 5 bases from V and 5 bases from J, with 15 bases in between. CDR3 protein: CASSPPGRTETQYF. CDR3 nucleotide sequence: TGTGCCAGTAGTCCCCCGGGGAGAACGGAGACCCAGTACTTC.

The rearrangement uses TRBV6-5 and TRBJ1-5, with a weak D call TRBD1 (6 bases). This CDR3 is built from 15 residues. Per the germline V gene, CDR1 is MNHEY and CDR2 is SVGAGI. Trimming took off 2 bases at V and 6 bases at J, with 14 bases between the two ends. CDR3 in amino acids: CASSYDGGQGQPQHF. CDR3 nucleotide sequence: TGTGCCAGCAGTTACGACGGGGGGCAAGGTCAGCCCCAGCATTTT.

This clone was observed a handful of times. One junction end does not reproduce the germline sequence, and a read error may be involved. The CDR3 here is CAWSGTGPMNF. CDR3 in DNA: TGTGCCTGGAGTGGGACAGGGCCCATGAATTTT. The chain joins TRBV30 to TRBJ1-5; the match to TRBD1 covers 8 bases. There are 11 residues in the CDR3. Germline V lookup: CDR1 GTSNPN, CDR2 SVGIG (reference sequence). Using reference TRBV30 and TRBJ1-5 for the parts outside the CDR3, the full variable domain is SQTIHQWPATLVQPVGSPLSLECTVEGTSNPNLYWYRQAAGRGLQLLFYSVGIGQISSEVPQNLSASRPQDRQFILSSKKLLLSDSGFYLCAWSGTGPMNFGDGTRLSIL.

The rearrangement links TRBV30 to TRBJ2-1, with D maybe TRBD2 (6 bases). There are 12 residues in the CDR3. V lost 3 bases and J 8 bases, leaving 11 bases between the germline ends. The V gene's germline CDR1 is GTSNPN and CDR2 SVGIG (reference sequence). The CDR3 DNA reads as TGTGCCTGGAGCGTTTGGGGGGATGAGCAGTTCTTC. Its translation: CAWSVWGDEQFF.

V gene TRBV9 combines with J gene TRBJ2-5; 9 positions match TRBD1. V shed 3 bases, J shed 6 bases, and the junction held 3 bases outside the gene matches. Germline loops: CDR1 SGDLS, CDR2 YYNGEE. The CDR3 covers 13 residues. The CDR3 coding sequence is TGTGCCAGCAGCGCCGGACAGGGGAAGACCCAGTACTTC. Protein sequence: CASSAGQGKTQYF.

The chain carries TRBV3-1 (or the pseudogene TRBV3-2) and TRBJ1-2; TRBD1 matches 7 bases. The germline V gene encodes CDR1 LGHDT and CDR2 YNNKEL (reference sequence). This CDR3 spans 16 amino acids. V gave up 0 bases and J gave up 4 bases; unmatched junction bases: 8. The CDR3 sequence: CASSQDFGRGIYGYTF. CDR3 nucleotide sequence: TGTGCCAGCAGCCAAGATTTCGGCAGGGGGATCTATGGCTACACCTTC.

The chain combines TRBV6-2 or TRBV6-3 with TRBJ1-6; possibly TRBD1 for D (6 bases). The ends were cut back, 4 bases at V and 7 bases at J, with 14 bases in the middle. From germline, CDR1 is MNHEY and CDR2 SVGEGT. The CDR3 sequence is 15 residues long. The CDR3 is CASSSWTEPNSPLHF. For the CDR3, the DNA is TGTGCCAGCAGTTCCTGGACAGAGCCCAATTCACCCCTCCACTTT.

CDR3 nucleotides: TGTGCCAGCAGCTTAGATTCATTAGTTAGCACCGGCTACACCTTC. Its translation: CASSLDSLVSTGYTF. This chain joins TRBV11-2 and TRBJ1-2; no firm D call. V was pared by 0 bases and J by 8 bases, with 16 bases between. Germline CDR1 and CDR2: SGHAT and FQNNGV. This CDR3 is built from 15 residues. The full variable domain, with the rest looked up from reference TRBV11-2 and TRBJ1-2, is EAGVAQSPRYKIIEKRQSVAFWCNPISGHATLYWYQQILGQGPKLLIQFQNNGVVDDSQLPKDRFSAERLKGVDSTLKIQPAKLEDSAVYLCASSLDSLVSTGYTFGSGTRLTVV.

This clone was counted ten times or more. CDR3 region: CASSLIGTGRAEAFF. The CDR3 DNA is TGTGCCAGCAGTTTAATTGGGACAGGGAGAGCTGAAGCTTTCTTT. The V and J genes are TRBV27 and TRBJ1-1; TRBD1 matches 9 bases. In germline, CDR1 is MNHEY, CDR2 SMNVEV (reference sequence). V shed 2 bases, J shed 6 bases, and the junction held 7 bases outside the gene matches. The CDR3 length is 15 residues.